The next 3 T cell receptor beta chains were all read from a single sample in a study of cytomegalovirus exposure and HLA in healthy donors. Primers: 60 Vbeta forward and 13 Jbeta reverse. Repertoires were generated with immunoSEQ multiplex PCR, while TCRdb's copy carries only in-frame clones and drops some. The sample includes approximately 140,000 clones, 63% of them seen just once. Sequencing was performed on PBMCs. The receptors were gathered from a woman in her fifties or sixties in good health and CMV-seropositive.

The gene calls are TRBV7-9 and TRBJ2-3, with TRBD1 matching over 10 bases. The germline V gene encodes CDR1 SEHNR and CDR2 FQNEAQ (reference sequence). The CDR3 consists of 16 residues. Trimming cost V 1 base and J 2 bases; bases outside gene matches: 3. CDR3 residues: CASSLGDRGYTDTQYF. The DNA for the CDR3 is TGTGCCAGCAGCTTAGGGGACAGGGGATACACAGATACGCAGTATTTT.

The V gene is TRBV21-1, the J gene TRBJ1-4. TRBV21-1 is classified as a pseudogene. This CDR3 has 15 residues. DNA for the CDR3: TGTGCCAGCAGCATCTCAAGGGAGATGAGTGAAAAACTGTTTTTT. Its translation: CASSISREMSEKLFF.

The gene calls are TRBV4-1 and TRBJ1-1, with D unclear. Trimming removed 0 bases from V and 0 bases from J, with 8 bases in between. The germline V gene has CDR1 MGHRA and CDR2 YSYEKL. The CDR3 consists of 15 residues. The CDR3 sequence: CASSQDAGMNTEAFF. The CDR3 DNA is TGCGCCAGCAGCCAAGACGCGGGGATGAACACTGAAGCTTTCTTT.